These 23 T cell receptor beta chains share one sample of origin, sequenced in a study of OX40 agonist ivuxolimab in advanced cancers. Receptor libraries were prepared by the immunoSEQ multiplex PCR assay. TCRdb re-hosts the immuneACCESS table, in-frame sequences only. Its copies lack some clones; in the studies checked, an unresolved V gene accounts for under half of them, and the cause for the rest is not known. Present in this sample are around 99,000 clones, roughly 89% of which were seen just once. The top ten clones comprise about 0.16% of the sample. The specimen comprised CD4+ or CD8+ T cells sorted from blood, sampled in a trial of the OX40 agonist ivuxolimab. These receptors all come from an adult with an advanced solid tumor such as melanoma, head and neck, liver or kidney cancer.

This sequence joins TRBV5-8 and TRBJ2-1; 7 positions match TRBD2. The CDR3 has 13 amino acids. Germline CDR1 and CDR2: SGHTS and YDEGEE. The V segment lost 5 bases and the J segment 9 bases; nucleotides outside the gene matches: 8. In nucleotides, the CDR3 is TGTGCCAGCAGAGGGGCGGGAGTCAGTGAGCAGTTCTTC. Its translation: CASRGAGVSEQFF.

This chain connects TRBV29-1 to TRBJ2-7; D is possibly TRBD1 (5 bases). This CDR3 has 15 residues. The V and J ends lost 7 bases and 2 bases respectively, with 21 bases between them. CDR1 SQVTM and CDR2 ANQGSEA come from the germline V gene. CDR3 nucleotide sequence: TGCAGCGCCTGGGGCGGACCACCCCCGACCTACGAGCAGTACTTC. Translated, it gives CSAWGGPPPTYEQYF.

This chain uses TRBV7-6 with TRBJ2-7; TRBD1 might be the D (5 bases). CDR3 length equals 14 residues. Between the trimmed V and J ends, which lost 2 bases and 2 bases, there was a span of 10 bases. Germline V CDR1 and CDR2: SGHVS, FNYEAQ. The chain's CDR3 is CASSLSDSAYEQYF. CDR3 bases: TGTGCCAGCAGCTTATCAGACAGTGCCTACGAGCAGTACTTC.

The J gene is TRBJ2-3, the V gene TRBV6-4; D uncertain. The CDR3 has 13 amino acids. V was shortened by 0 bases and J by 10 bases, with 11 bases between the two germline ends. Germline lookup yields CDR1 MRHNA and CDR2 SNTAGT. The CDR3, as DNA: TGTGCCAGCAGTGACTCGTTATTCAGCTCGCAGTATTTT. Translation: CASSDSLFSSQYF.

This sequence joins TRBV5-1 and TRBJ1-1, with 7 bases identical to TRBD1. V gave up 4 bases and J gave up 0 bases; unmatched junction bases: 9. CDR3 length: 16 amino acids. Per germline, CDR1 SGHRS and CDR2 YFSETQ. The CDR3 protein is CASSLRGQMMNTEAFF. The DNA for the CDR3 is TGCGCCAGCAGCCTAAGGGGACAGATGATGAACACTGAAGCTTTCTTT.

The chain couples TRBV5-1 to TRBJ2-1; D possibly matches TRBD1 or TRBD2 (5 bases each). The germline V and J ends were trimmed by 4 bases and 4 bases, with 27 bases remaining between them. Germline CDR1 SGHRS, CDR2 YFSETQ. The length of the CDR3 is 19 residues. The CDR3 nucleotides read TGCGCCAGCAGCCCGGACATGAAATTGTGGGCGAGGGCGTACAATGAGCAGTTCTTC. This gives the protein CASSPDMKLWARAYNEQFF.

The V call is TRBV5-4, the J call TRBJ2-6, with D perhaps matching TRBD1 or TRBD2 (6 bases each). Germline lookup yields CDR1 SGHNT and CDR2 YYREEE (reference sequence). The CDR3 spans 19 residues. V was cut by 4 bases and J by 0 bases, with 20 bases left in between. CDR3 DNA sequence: TGTGCCAGCAGCCGCCTAGGGGGGCCAATGAGCTCTGGGGCCAACGTCCTGACTTTC. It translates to CASSRLGGPMSSGANVLTF.

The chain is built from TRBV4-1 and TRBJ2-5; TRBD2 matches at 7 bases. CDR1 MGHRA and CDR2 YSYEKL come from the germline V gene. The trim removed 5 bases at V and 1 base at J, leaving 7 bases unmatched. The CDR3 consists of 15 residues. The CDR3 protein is CASSTRLAGQETQYF. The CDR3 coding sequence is TGCGCCAGCAGCACCAGACTAGCCGGCCAAGAGACCCAGTACTTC.

CDR3 amino acids: CASSFGRLAGGSTDTQYF. CDR3 DNA sequence: TGTGCCAGCAGCTTTGGCCGGCTAGCGGGGGGTAGCACAGATACGCAGTATTTT. The chain is built from TRBV5-6 and TRBJ2-3; 11 nucleotides line up with TRBD2. The CDR3 extends over 18 amino acids. Per the germline V gene, CDR1 is SGHDT and CDR2 is YYEEEE. The trim removed 2 bases at V and 0 bases at J, leaving 8 bases unmatched.

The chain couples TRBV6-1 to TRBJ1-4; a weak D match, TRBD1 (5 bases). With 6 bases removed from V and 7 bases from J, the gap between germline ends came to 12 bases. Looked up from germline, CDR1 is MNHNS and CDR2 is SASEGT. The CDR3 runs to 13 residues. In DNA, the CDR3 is TGTGCCAGCAGCCGGGACGGCGGTGAAAAACTGTTTTTT. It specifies CASSRDGGEKLFF.

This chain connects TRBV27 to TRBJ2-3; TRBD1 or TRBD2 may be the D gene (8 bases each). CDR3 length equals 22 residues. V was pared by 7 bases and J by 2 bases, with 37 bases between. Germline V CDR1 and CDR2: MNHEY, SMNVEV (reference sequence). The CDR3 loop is CASTAYPGTGLAGTRVTDTQYF. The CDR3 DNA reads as TGTGCCAGCACGGCTTACCCAGGGACAGGATTAGCCGGGACTAGGGTCACAGATACGCAGTATTTT.

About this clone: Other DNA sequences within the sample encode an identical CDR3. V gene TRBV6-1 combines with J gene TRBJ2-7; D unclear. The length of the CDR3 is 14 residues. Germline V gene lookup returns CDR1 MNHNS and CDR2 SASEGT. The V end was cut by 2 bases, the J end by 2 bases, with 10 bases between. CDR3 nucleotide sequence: TGTGCCAGCAGTGAACCAAGACGGCCCTACGAGCAGTACTTC. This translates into CASSEPRRPYEQYF.

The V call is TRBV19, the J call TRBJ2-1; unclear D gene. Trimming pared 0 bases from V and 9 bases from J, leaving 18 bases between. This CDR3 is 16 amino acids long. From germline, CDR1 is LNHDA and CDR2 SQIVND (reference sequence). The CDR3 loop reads CASSIDSVLKWGEQFF. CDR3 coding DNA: TGTGCCAGTAGTATAGATTCAGTCCTTAAATGGGGTGAGCAGTTCTTC.

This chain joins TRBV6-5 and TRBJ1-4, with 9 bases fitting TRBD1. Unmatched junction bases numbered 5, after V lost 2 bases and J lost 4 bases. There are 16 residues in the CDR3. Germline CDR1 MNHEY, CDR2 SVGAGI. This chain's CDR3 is CASSYRRGQGNEKLFF. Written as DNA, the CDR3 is TGTGCCAGCAGTTACCGCCGGGGACAGGGTAATGAAAAACTGTTTTTT.

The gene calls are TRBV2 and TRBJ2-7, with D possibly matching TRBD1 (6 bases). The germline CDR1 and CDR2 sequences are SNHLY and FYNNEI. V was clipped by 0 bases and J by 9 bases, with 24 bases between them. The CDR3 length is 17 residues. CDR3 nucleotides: TGTGCCAGCAGTGAAGCGCGGTATGGGGAGCCCAGGGGCGGGCAGTACTTC. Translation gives CASSEARYGEPRGGQYF.

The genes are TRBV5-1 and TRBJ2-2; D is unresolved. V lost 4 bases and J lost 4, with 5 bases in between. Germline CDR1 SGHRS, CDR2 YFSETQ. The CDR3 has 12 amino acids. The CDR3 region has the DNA TGCGCCAGCAGCACAATCACCGGGGAGCTGTTTTTT. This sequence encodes CASSTITGELFF.

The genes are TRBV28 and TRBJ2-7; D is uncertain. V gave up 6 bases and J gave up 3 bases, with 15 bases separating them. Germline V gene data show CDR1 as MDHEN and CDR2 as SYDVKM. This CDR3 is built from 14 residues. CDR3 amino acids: CASRGDPPFYEQYF. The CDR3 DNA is TGTGCCAGCAGAGGTGACCCCCCATTCTACGAGCAGTACTTC.

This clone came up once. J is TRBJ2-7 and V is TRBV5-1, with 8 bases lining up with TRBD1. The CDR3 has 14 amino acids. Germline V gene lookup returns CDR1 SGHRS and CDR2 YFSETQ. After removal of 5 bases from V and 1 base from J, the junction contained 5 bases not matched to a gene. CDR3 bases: TGCGCCAGCAGGAGGACAGGGTTGTCCTACGAGCAGTACTTC. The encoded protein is CASRRTGLSYEQYF.

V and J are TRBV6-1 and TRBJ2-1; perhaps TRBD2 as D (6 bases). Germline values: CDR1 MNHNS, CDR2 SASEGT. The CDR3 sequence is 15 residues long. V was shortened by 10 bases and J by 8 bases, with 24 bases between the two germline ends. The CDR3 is CATGLEGRRVDEQFF. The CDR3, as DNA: TGTGCCACAGGATTAGAGGGGAGGAGAGTCGATGAGCAGTTCTTC.

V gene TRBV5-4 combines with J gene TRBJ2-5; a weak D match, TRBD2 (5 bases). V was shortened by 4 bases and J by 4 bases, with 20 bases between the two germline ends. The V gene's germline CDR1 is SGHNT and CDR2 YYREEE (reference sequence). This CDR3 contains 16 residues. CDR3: CASSRAGRGEGETQYF. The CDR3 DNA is TGTGCCAGCAGCCGGGCGGGTCGGGGAGAGGGAGAGACCCAGTACTTC. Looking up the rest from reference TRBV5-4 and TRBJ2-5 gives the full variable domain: ETGVTQSPTHLIKTRGQQVTLRCSSQSGHNTVSWYQQALGQGPQFIFQYYREEENGRGNFPPRFSGLQFPNYSSELNVNALELDDSALYLCASSRAGRGEGETQYFGPGTRLLVL.

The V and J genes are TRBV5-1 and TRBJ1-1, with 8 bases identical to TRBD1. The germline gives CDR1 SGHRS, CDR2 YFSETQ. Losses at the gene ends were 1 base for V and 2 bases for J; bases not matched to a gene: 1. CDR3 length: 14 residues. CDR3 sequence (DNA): TGCGCCAGCAGCTTGACAGGGGGTAACACTGAAGCTTTCTTT. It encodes CASSLTGGNTEAFF.

The CDR3 here is CASSRLAGVTNEQFF. The CDR3 DNA is TGTGCCAGCAGCAGACTAGCGGGGGTGACCAATGAGCAGTTCTTC. V is TRBV5-4 and J is TRBJ2-1; TRBD2 agrees at 12 bases. Trimming removed 4 bases from V and 6 bases from J; junction bases left unmatched: 5. Germline V gene data show CDR1 as SGHNT and CDR2 as YYREEE (reference sequence). This CDR3 is built from 15 residues.

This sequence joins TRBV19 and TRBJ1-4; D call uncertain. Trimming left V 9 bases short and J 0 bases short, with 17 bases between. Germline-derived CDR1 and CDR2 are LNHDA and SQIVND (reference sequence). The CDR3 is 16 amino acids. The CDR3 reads CASKGPRGPTNEKLFF. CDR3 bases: TGTGCCAGCAAGGGTCCCAGAGGACCAACTAATGAAAAACTGTTTTTT. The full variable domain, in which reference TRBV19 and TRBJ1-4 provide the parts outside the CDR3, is DGGITQSPKYLFRKEGQNVTLSCEQNLNHDAMYWYRQDPGQGLRLIYYSQIVNDFQKGDIAEGYSVSREKKESFPLTVTSAQKNPTAFYLCASKGPRGPTNEKLFFGSGTQLSVL.